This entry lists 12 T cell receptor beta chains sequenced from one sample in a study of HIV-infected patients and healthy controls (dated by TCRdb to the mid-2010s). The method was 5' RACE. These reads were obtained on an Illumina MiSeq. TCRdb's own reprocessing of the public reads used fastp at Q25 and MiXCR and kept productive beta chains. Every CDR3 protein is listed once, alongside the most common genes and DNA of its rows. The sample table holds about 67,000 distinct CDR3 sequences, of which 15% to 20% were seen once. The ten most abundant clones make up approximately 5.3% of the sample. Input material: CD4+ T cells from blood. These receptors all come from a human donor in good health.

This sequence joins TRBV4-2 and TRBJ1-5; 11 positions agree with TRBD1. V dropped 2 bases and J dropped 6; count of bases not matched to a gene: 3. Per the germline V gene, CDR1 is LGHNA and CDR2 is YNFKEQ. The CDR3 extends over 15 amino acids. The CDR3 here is CASSQRDRGTQPQHF. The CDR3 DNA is TGTGCCAGCAGCCAACGGGACAGGGGGACTCAGCCCCAGCATTTT.

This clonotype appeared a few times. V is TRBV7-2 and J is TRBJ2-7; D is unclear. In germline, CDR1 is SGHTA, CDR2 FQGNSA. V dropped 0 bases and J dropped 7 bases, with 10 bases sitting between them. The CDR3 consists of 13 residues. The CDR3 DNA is TGTGCCAGCAGCTTAGCGAACTCTAGGGAGCAGTACTTC. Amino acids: CASSLANSREQYF.

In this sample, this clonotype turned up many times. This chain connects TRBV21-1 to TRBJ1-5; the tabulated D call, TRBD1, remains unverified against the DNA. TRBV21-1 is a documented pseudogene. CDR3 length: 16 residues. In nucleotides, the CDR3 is TGTGCCAGCAGCAAAGTACGTCAGGGGTCGAAGCAGCCCCAGCATTTT. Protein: CASSKVRQGSKQPQHF.

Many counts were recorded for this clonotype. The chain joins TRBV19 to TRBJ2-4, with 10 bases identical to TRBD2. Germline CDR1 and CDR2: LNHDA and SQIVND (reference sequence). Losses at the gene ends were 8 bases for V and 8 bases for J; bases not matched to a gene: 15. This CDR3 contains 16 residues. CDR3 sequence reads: CASAQPGLALEHIQYF. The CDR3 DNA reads TGTGCCAGTGCACAGCCGGGACTAGCGTTGGAGCACATTCAGTACTTC.

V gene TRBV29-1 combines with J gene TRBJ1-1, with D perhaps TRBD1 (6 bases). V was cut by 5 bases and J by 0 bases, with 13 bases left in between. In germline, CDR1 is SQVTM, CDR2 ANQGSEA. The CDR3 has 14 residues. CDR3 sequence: CSVHKGHMNTEAFF. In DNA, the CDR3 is TGCAGCGTTCATAAGGGACACATGAACACTGAAGCTTTCTTT. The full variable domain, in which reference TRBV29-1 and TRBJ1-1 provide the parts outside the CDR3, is SAVISQKPSRDICQRGTSLTIQCQVDSQVTMMFWYRQQPGQSLTLIATANQGSEATYESGFVIDKFPISRPNLTFSTLTVSNMSPEDSSIYLCSVHKGHMNTEAFFGQGTRLTVV.

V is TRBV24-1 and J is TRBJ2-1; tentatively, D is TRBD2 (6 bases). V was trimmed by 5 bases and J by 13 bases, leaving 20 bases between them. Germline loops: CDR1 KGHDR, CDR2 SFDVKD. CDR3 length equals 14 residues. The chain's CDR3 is CATSAATSLVAQFF. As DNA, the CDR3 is TGTGCCACCAGTGCCGCGACTAGTTTAGTGGCTCAGTTCTTC.

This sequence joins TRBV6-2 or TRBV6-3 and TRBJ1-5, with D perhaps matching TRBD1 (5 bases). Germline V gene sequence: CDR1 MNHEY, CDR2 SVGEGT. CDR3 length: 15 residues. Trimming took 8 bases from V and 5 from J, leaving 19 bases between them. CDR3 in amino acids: CASSREGYFYQPQHF. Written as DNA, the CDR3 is TGTGCCAGCTCCAGGGAGGGGTATTTCTATCAGCCCCAGCATTTT.

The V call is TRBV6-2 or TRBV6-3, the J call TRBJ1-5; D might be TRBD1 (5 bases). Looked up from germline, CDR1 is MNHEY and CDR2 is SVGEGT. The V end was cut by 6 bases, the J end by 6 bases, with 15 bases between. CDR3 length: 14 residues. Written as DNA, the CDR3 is TGTGCCAGCAGCCCTGGGACTTTGTCTCAGCCCCAGCATTTT. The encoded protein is CASSPGTLSQPQHF.

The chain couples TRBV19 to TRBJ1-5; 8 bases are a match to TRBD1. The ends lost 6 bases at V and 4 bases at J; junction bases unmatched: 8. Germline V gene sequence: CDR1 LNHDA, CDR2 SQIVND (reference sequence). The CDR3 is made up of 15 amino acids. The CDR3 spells CASRGGQALNQPQHF. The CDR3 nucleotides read TGTGCCAGTAGGGGGGGACAGGCACTTAATCAGCCCCAGCATTTT.

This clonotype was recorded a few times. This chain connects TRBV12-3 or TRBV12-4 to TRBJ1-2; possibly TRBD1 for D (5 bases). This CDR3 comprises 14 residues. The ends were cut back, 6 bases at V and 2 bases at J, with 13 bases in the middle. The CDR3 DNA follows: TGTGCCAGCAGCCGGGGCCTAGTAAACTATGGCTACACCTTC. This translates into CASSRGLVNYGYTF.

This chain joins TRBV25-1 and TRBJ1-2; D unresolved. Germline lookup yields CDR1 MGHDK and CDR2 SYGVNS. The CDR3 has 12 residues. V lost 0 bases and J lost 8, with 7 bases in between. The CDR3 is CASSEYFYGYTF. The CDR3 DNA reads TGTGCCAGCAGTGAATATTTTTACGGCTACACCTTC.

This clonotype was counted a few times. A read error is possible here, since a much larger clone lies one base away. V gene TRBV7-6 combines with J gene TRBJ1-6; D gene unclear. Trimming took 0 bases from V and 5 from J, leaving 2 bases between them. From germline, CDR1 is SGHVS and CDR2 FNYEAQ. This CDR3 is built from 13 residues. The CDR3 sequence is CASSLADNSPLHF. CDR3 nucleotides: TGTGCCAGCAGCTTAGCGGATAATTCACCCCTCCACTTT.